These 25 T cell receptor beta chains were all obtained from the same sample, sequenced in a study of shared clonotypes between healthy human individuals. Using immunoSEQ multiplex PCR, the repertoire was profiled, and TCRdb retains in-frame clones only, with some absent. The table has approximately 2.1 million clones, approximately 95% seen once. Sequencing input: naive CD4+ T cells from PBMCs. Subset noted: CD45RA+ positively selected. The origin of the receptors is a man younger than 30 in good health. Some clones in this sample may be carry-over from other donors' samples.

The rearrangement uses TRBV28 and TRBJ1-1, with 7 bases matching TRBD1. Germline V gives CDR1 MDHEN, CDR2 SYDVKM. The CDR3 length is 15 residues. The V segment lost 5 bases and the J segment 1 base; nucleotides outside the gene matches: 7. This CDR3 reads CASSPGTAQNTEAFF. The CDR3 DNA sequence: TGTGCCAGCAGTCCAGGGACAGCGCAGAACACTGAAGCTTTCTTT.

The chain uses TRBV28 and TRBJ2-7; 7 bases are a match to TRBD1. Per germline, CDR1 MDHEN and CDR2 SYDVKM. V shed 6 bases and J 0 bases; nucleotides not matched to a gene: 8. The CDR3 covers 15 residues. In DNA, the CDR3 is TGTGCCAGCAGCGACGGGACAGCACCCTCCTACGAGCAGTACTTC. This codes for CASSDGTAPSYEQYF.

The chain is built from TRBV7-3 and TRBJ2-7; 9 nucleotides agree with TRBD2. V gave up 2 bases and J gave up 6 bases; unmatched junction bases: 11. Germline V gives CDR1 SGHTA, CDR2 FQGTGA. The CDR3 extends over 16 amino acids. CDR3 protein: CASSLGTSRTRSEQYF. CDR3 in DNA: TGTGCCAGCAGCTTAGGGACTAGCCGGACTCGGAGCGAGCAGTACTTC.

This chain uses TRBV28 with TRBJ1-5; 7 nucleotides line up with TRBD1. There are 15 residues in the CDR3. J was trimmed by 4 bases and V by 3 bases; bases with no gene match: 6. Germline V gene sequence: CDR1 MDHEN, CDR2 SYDVKM. In nucleotides, the CDR3 is TGTGCCAGCAGTTTTCTAGACAGGGCAAATCAGCCCCAGCATTTT. The encoded protein is CASSFLDRANQPQHF.

The gene calls are TRBV4-3 and TRBJ2-3; 12 bases align to TRBD2. This CDR3 is 19 amino acids long. V shed 0 bases and J 4 bases; nucleotides not matched to a gene: 11. The germline V gene has CDR1 LGHNA and CDR2 YSLEER. The CDR3 region has the DNA TGCGCCAGCAGCCAAGATTCTTTCCGGACTAGCGGGGTCTCAGATACGCAGTATTTT. It specifies CASSQDSFRTSGVSDTQYF.

V gene TRBV5-1 combines with J gene TRBJ2-7; D possibly corresponds to TRBD1 (6 bases). Germline loops: CDR1 SGHRS, CDR2 YFSETQ. CDR3 length: 12 residues. The ends were cut back, 4 bases at V and 4 bases at J, with 9 bases in the middle. The CDR3: CASSHGQYEQYF. Written as DNA, the CDR3 is TGCGCCAGCAGCCATGGACAGTACGAGCAGTACTTC.

This clone showed up just once. V gene TRBV10-3 combines with J gene TRBJ2-3, with 10 bases that match TRBD2. V lost 0 bases, J lost 1 base, and 4 bases stayed unmatched. This CDR3 comprises 17 residues. CDR1 ENHRY and CDR2 SYGVKD come from the germline V gene. As DNA, the CDR3 is TGTGCCATCAGTGAGTCCCGGCTAGCGGGAGGCACAGATACGCAGTATTTT. It translates to CAISESRLAGGTDTQYF.

This clone came up once. The chain combines TRBV4-2 with TRBJ2-3; 13 nucleotides agree with TRBD2. This CDR3 contains 15 residues. CDR1 is LGHNA and CDR2 is YNFKEQ in the germline V gene. Trimming cost V 6 bases and J 6 bases; bases outside gene matches: 6. The CDR3 protein is CASSTGTSGIDTQYF. Here the CDR3 DNA reads TGTGCCAGCAGTACCGGGACTAGCGGGATTGATACGCAGTATTTT.

With regard to this clone: The sample holds other DNA sequences that translate to the same CDR3. The chain recombines TRBV5-1 with TRBJ2-7, with 8 bases fitting TRBD1. Looked up from germline, CDR1 is SGHRS and CDR2 is YFSETQ. Unmatched junction bases numbered 3, after V lost 0 bases and J lost 4 bases. This CDR3 comprises 14 residues. The CDR3 coding sequence is TGCGCCAGCAGCTTGGGACAGGGGCTGTACGAGCAGTACTTC. Translated: CASSLGQGLYEQYF.

The table lists this clone with a few counts. This chain uses TRBV19 with TRBJ1-2, with unresolved D. Germline values: CDR1 LNHDA, CDR2 SQIVND (reference sequence). There are 8 residues in the CDR3. V lost 11 bases and J lost 4, with 2 bases in between. CDR3 region: CAFYGYTF. Written as DNA, the CDR3 is TGTGCCTTCTATGGCTACACCTTC.

As DNA, the CDR3 is TGTGCCAGCACCCTTGGGTCTTCCTACAATGAGCAGTTCTTC. This encodes CASTLGSSYNEQFF. The rearrangement joins TRBV6-1 to TRBJ2-1; D gene unclear. The CDR3 is made up of 14 amino acids. V lost 7 bases, J lost 1 base, and 11 bases lay in between. Germline CDR1 reads MNHNS; CDR2 reads SASEGT.

The V and J genes are TRBV7-2 and TRBJ2-3; no clear D gene. The CDR3 loop spans 14 amino acids. Germline CDR1 is SGHTA and CDR2 is FQGNSA. CDR3 loop: CACAVIPSTDTQYF. CDR3 coding DNA: TGTGCTTGCGCCGTAATACCTAGCACAGATACGCAGTATTTT.

J is TRBJ2-7 and V is TRBV25-1; D is possibly TRBD1 or TRBD2 (5 bases each). V dropped 2 bases and J dropped 6 bases, with 14 bases sitting between them. This CDR3 contains 14 residues. The germline CDR1 and CDR2 sequences are MGHDK and SYGVNS. The CDR3 spells CASSELRARAEQYF. In DNA, the CDR3 is TGTGCCAGCAGTGAACTGAGGGCCAGGGCCGAGCAGTACTTC.

CDR3 residues: CASSSWDRGTSYEQYF. Here the CDR3 DNA reads TGTGCCAGCAGCTCCTGGGACAGGGGTACCTCCTACGAGCAGTACTTC. V is TRBV11-2 and J is TRBJ2-7, with 10 bases lining up with TRBD1. CDR3 size: 16 residues. Germline lookup yields CDR1 SGHAT and CDR2 FQNNGV. The V and J ends lost 4 bases and 0 bases, in that order; junction bases with no gene match: 6.

V is TRBV5-1 and J is TRBJ1-2, with TRBD1 identical over 7 bases. CDR3 size: 13 residues. Germline V lookup: CDR1 SGHRS, CDR2 YFSETQ. Trimming at V came to 4 bases and at J to 8 bases, leaving 8 bases not matched to a gene. CDR3 region: CASSDTQGSGYTF. For the CDR3, the DNA is TGCGCCAGCAGCGACACACAGGGGTCAGGCTACACCTTC.

The chain is built from TRBV28 and TRBJ1-2, with D perhaps TRBD1 (6 bases). Per the germline V gene, CDR1 is MDHEN and CDR2 is SYDVKM. V was shortened by 5 bases and J by 7 bases, with 14 bases between the two germline ends. The CDR3 consists of 13 residues. The DNA for the CDR3 is TGTGCCAGCAGTAGTGCGACAGGCGGTGGCTACACCTTC. Protein product: CASSSATGGGYTF.

This chain connects TRBV7-9 to TRBJ2-5; TRBD2 matches 9 bases. The CDR3 is made up of 14 amino acids. Unmatched junction bases numbered 1, after V lost 2 bases and J lost 3 bases. The germline V gene has CDR1 SEHNR and CDR2 FQNEAQ (reference sequence). DNA of the CDR3: TGTGCCAGCAGCTTATCTAGCGGGAAAGAGACCCAGTACTTC. This translates into CASSLSSGKETQYF.

V is TRBV4-3 and J is TRBJ2-2, with TRBD1 identical over 7 bases. CDR1 is LGHNA and CDR2 is YSLEER in the germline V gene. There are 14 residues in the CDR3. Trimming at V came to 0 bases and at J to 10 bases, leaving 5 bases not matched to a gene. The CDR3 protein is CASSQEQGKVELFF. CDR3 coding DNA: TGCGCCAGCAGCCAAGAACAGGGGAAGGTGGAGCTGTTTTTT.

The chain recombines TRBV11-2 with TRBJ2-5; D is unclear. CDR1 is SGHAT and CDR2 is FQNNGV in the germline V gene. V was pared by 0 bases and J by 1 base, with 3 bases between. The CDR3 consists of 13 residues. CDR3 sequence: CASSLDAQETQYF. The DNA of the CDR3 is TGTGCCAGCAGCTTAGATGCCCAAGAGACCCAGTACTTC.

The chain recombines TRBV7-9 with TRBJ1-1, with unresolved D. Germline V CDR1 and CDR2: SEHNR, FQNEAQ (reference sequence). The CDR3 runs to 13 residues. V was trimmed by 0 bases and J by 4 bases, leaving 6 bases between them. CDR3 nucleotide sequence: TGTGCCAGCAGCTTAGCCAACCCCACTGAAGCTTTCTTT. Protein: CASSLANPTEAFF.

This sequence joins TRBV27 and TRBJ2-3; the match to TRBD1 covers 8 bases. Germline lookup yields CDR1 MNHEY and CDR2 SMNVEV (reference sequence). The length of the CDR3 is 15 residues. Germline trimming cut 3 bases from V and 1 base from J; bases unmatched to any gene: 3. The CDR3 region has the DNA TGTGCCAGCAGTTTCGAGACAGGGGGCACAGATACGCAGTATTTT. This encodes CASSFETGGTDTQYF.

This clone was detected a few times. Additional DNA sequences in this sample encode the identical CDR3. V and J are TRBV7-2 and TRBJ1-1, with D possibly being TRBD1 (6 bases). Germline V lookup: CDR1 SGHTA, CDR2 FQGNSA. The CDR3 has 13 residues. Trimming took 5 bases from V and 6 from J, leaving 13 bases between them. CDR3 sequence (DNA): TGTGCCAGCAGCCTTCGACAGGCGGCTGAAGCTTTCTTT. Translated, it gives CASSLRQAAEAFF.

This clone was counted once. The chain is built from TRBV27 and TRBJ1-3, with unresolved D. V lost 0 bases and J 7 bases, leaving 13 bases between the germline ends. Germline lookup yields CDR1 MNHEY and CDR2 SMNVEV (reference sequence). CDR3 length: 15 residues. The CDR3 is CASSLSYQVGNTIYF. The CDR3 DNA is TGTGCCAGCAGTTTATCGTATCAGGTTGGGAACACCATATATTTT.

This chain connects TRBV6-1 to TRBJ1-1; perhaps TRBD1 as D (6 bases). V was clipped by 4 bases and J by 10 bases, with 13 bases between them. The length of the CDR3 is 12 residues. Germline V gene data show CDR1 as MNHNS and CDR2 as SASEGT. Here the CDR3 reads CASSVQGRGAFF. CDR3 coding DNA: TGTGCCAGCAGTGTACAGGGCCGGGGAGCTTTCTTT.

As to this clone: This specimen includes other DNA sequences encoding the same CDR3. CDR3 bases: TGTGCCAGCAGACAGGCGGATACGCAGTATTTT. This encodes CASRQADTQYF. The genes are TRBV28 and TRBJ2-3; D is perhaps TRBD1 (5 bases). V dropped 6 bases and J dropped 6 bases, with 7 bases sitting between them. CDR1 and CDR2 (germline): MDHEN, SYDVKM. The CDR3 extends over 11 amino acids.